This is a list of T cell receptor beta chains from one sample in a study of shared clonotypes between healthy human individuals. Only in-frame clones appear in the TCRdb table, and some are missing; sequencing was by immunoSEQ multiplex PCR. The sample lists around 1,900,000 clones, around 93% occurring once. Sequenced sample: naive CD8+ T cells from PBMCs. These receptors came from a man younger than 35 in good health. Some clones in this sample may be carry-over from other donors' samples. Each CDR3 is given with its conserved first and last residue. Size is stated for part of the rows, as once, few or many counts, or as a class when the clone is expanded.

j_call,clone_size,v_call,cdr3_aa
TRBJ2-7,-,TRBV27,CASSLGDGRGEQYF
TRBJ1-5,-,TRBV9,CASSASGVGNQPQHF
TRBJ2-1,-,TRBV7-8,CASSLEKRGPYNEQFF
TRBJ2-7,-,TRBV9,CASSPRQFSYEQYF
TRBJ1-5,few,TRBV4-1,CASSQDIAQPQHF
TRBJ2-7,-,TRBV7-9,CASSLPGDYEQYF
TRBJ2-7,-,TRBV27,CASSWGQGGYEQYF
TRBJ1-6,-,TRBV5-3,CARSEDNSPLHF
TRBJ2-2,-,TRBV7-9,CASSSQGYETNTGELFF
TRBJ1-2,-,TRBV11-2,CASSLELGTGFYYGYTF
TRBJ2-7,-,TRBV2,CASTPYDSSYEQYF
TRBJ1-1,-,TRBV5-4,CASSSGVGAFF
TRBJ2-3,-,TRBV6-1,CASSVGYPQGDTQYF
TRBJ2-5,-,TRBV28,CASSFPPASGQETQYF
TRBJ1-1,-,TRBV6-1,CASRTGGNTEAFF
TRBJ2-1,-,TRBV4-3,CASSQAPSGSYNEQFF
TRBJ2-2,-,TRBV11-3,CASSSRTAIYTGELFF
TRBJ1-2,-,TRBV29-1,CSVDEVRDLGPAGYTF
TRBJ2-7,-,TRBV9,CASSARGGSYEQYF
TRBJ2-7,once,TRBV4-3,CASSQRTSGPKGEQYF
TRBJ2-2,few,TRBV28,CAIANGELFF
TRBJ2-1,-,TRBV10-3,CAISEAREQFF
TRBJ2-3,-,TRBV19,CASQGDTDTQYF
TRBJ2-1,-,TRBV5-4,CASSLAAGTYNEQFF
TRBJ2-7,-,TRBV27,CASSLSAPSYEQYF
TRBJ2-7,-,TRBV7-8,CASSFGPSSPQSSYEQYF
TRBJ1-1,-,TRBV30,CAWSPRGMNTEAFF
TRBJ1-1,-,TRBV28,CASSFLTGGGTEAFF
TRBJ2-1,-,TRBV7-3,CASSQLAGGPNEQFF
TRBJ1-2,-,TRBV5-1,CASSLPQDSSNYGYTF
TRBJ1-2,-,TRBV27,CASSLLSRGGDNYGYTF
TRBJ2-7,-,TRBV9,CASSVGGVSYEQYF
TRBJ1-4,once,TRBV28,CASSLNGISDEKLFF
TRBJ1-4,-,TRBV2,CASSAPGQWEKLFF
TRBJ2-7,-,TRBV27,CASSSLPSWYEQYF
TRBJ2-7,-,TRBV27,CASSLRSGAGAHEQYF
TRBJ2-3,-,TRBV28,CASSLGTGTDTQYF
TRBJ2-7,-,TRBV19,CASSIVGATIHEQYF
TRBJ2-1,-,TRBV5-1,CASSLGASSYNEQFF
TRBJ2-7,-,TRBV6-5,CASSRGTRSYEQYF
TRBJ2-7,-,TRBV5-8,CASSGRTVISNEQYF
TRBJ1-4,few,TRBV14,CASSLSRGEKLFF
TRBJ2-3,-,TRBV28,CASSPPGPDTQYF
TRBJ2-1,-,TRBV4-3,CASSQAESSYNEQFF
TRBJ2-5,-,TRBV27,CASSPRDRIFTGETQYF
TRBJ2-1,-,TRBV7-6,CASSFGLAGLNEQFF
TRBJ1-5,-,TRBV13,CASSLGVSQPQHF
TRBJ2-4,-,TRBV7-8,CASSGGLFLAKNIQYF
TRBJ2-3,-,TRBV11-2,CASSFSDTQYF
TRBJ2-7,-,TRBV7-2,CASSPVGAYEQYF
TRBJ2-7,-,TRBV9,CASSVGQSPYEQYF
TRBJ2-2,-,TRBV11-2,CASGLARAGELFF
TRBJ1-2,-,TRBV19,CASSPGRGYTF
TRBJ2-7,-,TRBV30,CAWTVALAGKIMNEQYF
TRBJ2-2,-,TRBV27,CASRPSRTGVGELFF